The subject of this entry is one T cell receptor (beta chain). No antigen is known for it. One junction end does not reproduce the germline sequence, and a read error may be involved. This entry belongs to a study of blood T cells in healthy people across ages. Next came a second PCR, run for about 7 to 12 cycles, which used a sample-barcoded 5' primer along with a J-beta primer mix. TCRdb re-called the 5' RACE reads through MiXCR, storing one row per CDR3 protein. Among roughly 1,800,000 distinct CDR3 sequences listed, around half were seen once. Findings and caveats of the study: Long-lived donors had more naive CD4+ cells and higher diversity than aged donors. Measured against age, TCR beta diversity per million T cells decreased in a roughly linear manner.

This CDR3 is 13 amino acids long. Germline CDR1 is SGHTA and CDR2 is FQGNSA. The specimen sequenced was blood. The rearrangement joins TRBV7-2 to TRBJ1-6, with no clear D. This sequence was found in a woman between 40 and 50 years old in good health. The DNA of the CDR3 is TGTGCCGGCAGCCCAAGACCGGATTCACCCCTCCACTTT. Translating gives CAGSPRPDSPLHF.